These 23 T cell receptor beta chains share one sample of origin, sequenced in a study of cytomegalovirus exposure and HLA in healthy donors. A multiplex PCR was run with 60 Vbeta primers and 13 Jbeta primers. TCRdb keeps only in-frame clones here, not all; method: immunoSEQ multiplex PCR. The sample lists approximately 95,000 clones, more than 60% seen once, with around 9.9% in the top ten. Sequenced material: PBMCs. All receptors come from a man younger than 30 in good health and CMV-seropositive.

The CDR3, as DNA: TGTGCCAGCATCCAGGACAGGGGCATTAATCAGCCCCAGCATTTT. Translating gives CASIQDRGINQPQHF. The chain is built from TRBV2 and TRBJ1-5, with 9 positions matching TRBD1. In germline, CDR1 is SNHLY, CDR2 FYNNEI. This CDR3 contains 15 residues. V lost 7 bases to trimming and J lost 4 bases; unmatched junction nucleotides: 8.

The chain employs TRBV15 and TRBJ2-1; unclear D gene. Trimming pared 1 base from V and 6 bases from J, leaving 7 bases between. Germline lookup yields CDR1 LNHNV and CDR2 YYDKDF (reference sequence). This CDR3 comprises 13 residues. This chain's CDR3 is CATSRASFNEQFF. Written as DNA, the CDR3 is TGTGCCACCAGCAGAGCCTCTTTCAATGAGCAGTTCTTC.

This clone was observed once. The chain's CDR3 is CASSPGAGTDTGELFF. Written as DNA, the CDR3 is TGTGCCAGCAGTCCTGGGGCGGGGACCGACACCGGGGAGCTGTTTTTT. The genes are TRBV27 and TRBJ2-2, with a possible D match to TRBD2 (6 bases). Germline V gene sequence: CDR1 MNHEY, CDR2 SMNVEV (reference sequence). CDR3 length: 16 amino acids. Trimming pared 5 bases from V and 3 bases from J, leaving 16 bases between.

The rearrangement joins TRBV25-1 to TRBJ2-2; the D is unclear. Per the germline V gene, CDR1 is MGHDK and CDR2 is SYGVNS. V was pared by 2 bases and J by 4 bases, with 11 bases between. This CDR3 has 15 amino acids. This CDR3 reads CASSEGRHGTGELFF. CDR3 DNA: TGTGCCAGCAGTGAAGGTCGACACGGCACCGGGGAGCTGTTTTTT.

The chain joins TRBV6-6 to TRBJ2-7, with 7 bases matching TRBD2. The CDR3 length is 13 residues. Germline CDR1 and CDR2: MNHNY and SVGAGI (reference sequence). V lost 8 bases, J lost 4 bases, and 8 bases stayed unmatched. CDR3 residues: CASVPSGTYEQYF. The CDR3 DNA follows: TGTGCCAGCGTCCCCAGCGGGACGTACGAGCAGTACTTC.

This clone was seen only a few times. DNA of the CDR3: TGTGCCAGCAGCCCGGGACAGGGGAAAACTTACGAGCAGTACTTC. Translation gives CASSPGQGKTYEQYF. The V call is TRBV11-3, the J call TRBJ2-7, with 10 bases matching TRBD1. This CDR3 is 15 amino acids long. From germline, CDR1 is SGHNT and CDR2 YENEEA. After removal of 5 bases from V and 4 bases from J, the junction contained 8 bases not matched to a gene.

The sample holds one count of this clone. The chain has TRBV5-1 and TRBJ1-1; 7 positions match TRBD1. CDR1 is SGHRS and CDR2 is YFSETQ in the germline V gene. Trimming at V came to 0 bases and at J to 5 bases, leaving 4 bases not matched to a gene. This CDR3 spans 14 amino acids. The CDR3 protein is CASSLDIRGTEAFF. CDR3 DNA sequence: TGCGCCAGCAGCTTGGATATCAGGGGGACTGAAGCTTTCTTT.

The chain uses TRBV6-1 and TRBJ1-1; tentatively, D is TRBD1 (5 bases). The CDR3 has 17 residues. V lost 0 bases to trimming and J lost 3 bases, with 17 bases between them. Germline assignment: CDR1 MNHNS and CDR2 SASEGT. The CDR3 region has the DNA TGTGCCAGCAGTGAAGCTGAGGGGAGGGTGGGGTACACTGAAGCTTTCTTT. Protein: CASSEAEGRVGYTEAFF.

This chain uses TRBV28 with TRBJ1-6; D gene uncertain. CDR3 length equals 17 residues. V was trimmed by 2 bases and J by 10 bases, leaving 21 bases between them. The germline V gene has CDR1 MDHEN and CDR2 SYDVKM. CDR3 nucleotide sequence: TGTGCCAGCAGTTTAAAGGCAGCAAAGCTCTCGGGGTCACCCCTCCACTTT. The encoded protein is CASSLKAAKLSGSPLHF.

CDR3 amino acids: CAWSGPGEQFF. CDR3 coding DNA: TGTGCCTGGAGTGGACCGGGTGAGCAGTTCTTC. The rearrangement uses TRBV30 and TRBJ2-1; D gene uncertain. CDR3 size: 11 residues. The germline V gene encodes CDR1 GTSNPN and CDR2 SVGIG (reference sequence). V shed 1 base and J shed 9 bases, with 7 bases lying between them.

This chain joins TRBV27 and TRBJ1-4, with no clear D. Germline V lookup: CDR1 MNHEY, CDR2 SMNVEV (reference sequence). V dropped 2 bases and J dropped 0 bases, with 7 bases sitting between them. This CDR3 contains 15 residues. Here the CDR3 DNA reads TGTGCCAGCAGTTTACATCGAGCAACTAATGAAAAACTGTTTTTT. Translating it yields CASSLHRATNEKLFF.

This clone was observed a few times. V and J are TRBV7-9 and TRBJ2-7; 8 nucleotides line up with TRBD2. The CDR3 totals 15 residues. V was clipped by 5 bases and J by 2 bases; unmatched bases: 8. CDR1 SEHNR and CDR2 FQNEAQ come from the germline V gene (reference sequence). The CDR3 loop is CASSEGSGVAYEQYF. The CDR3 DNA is TGTGCCAGCAGCGAAGGTAGCGGGGTAGCCTACGAGCAGTACTTC. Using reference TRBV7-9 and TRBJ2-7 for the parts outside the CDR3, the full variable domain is DTGVSQNPRHKITKRGQNVTFRCDPISEHNRLYWYRQTLGQGPEFLTYFQNEAQLEKSRLLSDRFSAERPKGSFSTLEIQRTEQGDSAMYLCASSEGSGVAYEQYFGPGTRLTVT.

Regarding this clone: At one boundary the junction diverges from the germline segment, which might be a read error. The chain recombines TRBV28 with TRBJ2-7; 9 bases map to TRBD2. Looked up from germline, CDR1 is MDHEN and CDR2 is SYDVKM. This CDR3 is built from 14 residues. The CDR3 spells CASSPERSGGLGNF. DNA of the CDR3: TGTGCCAGCAGTCCTGAGAGAAGCGGGGGGTTAGGTAACTTC.

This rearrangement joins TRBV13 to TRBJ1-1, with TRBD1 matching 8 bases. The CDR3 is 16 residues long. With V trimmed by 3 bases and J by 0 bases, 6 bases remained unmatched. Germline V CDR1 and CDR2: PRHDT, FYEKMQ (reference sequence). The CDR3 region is CASSFYRGLVNTEAFF. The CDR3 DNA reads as TGTGCCAGCAGCTTTTACAGGGGGTTAGTGAACACTGAAGCTTTCTTT.

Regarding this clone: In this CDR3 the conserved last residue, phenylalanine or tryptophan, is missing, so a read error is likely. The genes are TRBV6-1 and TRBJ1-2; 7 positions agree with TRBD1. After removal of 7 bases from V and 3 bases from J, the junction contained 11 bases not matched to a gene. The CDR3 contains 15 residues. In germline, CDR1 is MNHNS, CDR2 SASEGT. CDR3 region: CASTQGLTGHYGYTV. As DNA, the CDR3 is TGTGCCAGCACCCAGGGACTGACAGGGCACTATGGCTACACCGTC.

The CDR3 loop reads CASSPLPTGKQNTEAFF. Written as DNA, the CDR3 is TGTGCCAGCTCACCACTACCGACAGGGAAGCAGAACACTGAAGCTTTCTTT. The V call is TRBV18, the J call TRBJ1-1; 7 nucleotides line up with TRBD1. With V trimmed by 1 base and J by 1 base, 9 bases remained unmatched. Germline loops: CDR1 KGHSH, CDR2 LQKENI. The CDR3 has 17 amino acids.

CDR3 protein: CAWSVVGGPGGAEAFF. The CDR3 nucleotides read TGTGCCTGGAGTGTCGTCGGTGGCCCCGGTGGAGCTGAAGCTTTCTTT. This chain uses TRBV30 with TRBJ1-1; D uncertain. V lost 0 bases and J lost 6, with 20 bases in between. The CDR3 loop spans 16 amino acids. From germline, CDR1 is GTSNPN and CDR2 SVGIG (reference sequence).

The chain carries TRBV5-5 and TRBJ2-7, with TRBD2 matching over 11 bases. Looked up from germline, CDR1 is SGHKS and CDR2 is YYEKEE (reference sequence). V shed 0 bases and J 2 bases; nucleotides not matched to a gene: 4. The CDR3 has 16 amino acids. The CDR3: CASSLVGTSGTYEQYF. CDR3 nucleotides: TGTGCCAGCAGCTTGGTCGGGACTAGCGGAACCTACGAGCAGTACTTC.

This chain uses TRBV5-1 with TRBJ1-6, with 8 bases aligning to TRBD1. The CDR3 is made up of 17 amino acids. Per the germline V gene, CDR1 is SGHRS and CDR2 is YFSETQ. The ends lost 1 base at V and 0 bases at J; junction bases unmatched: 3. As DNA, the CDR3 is TGCGCCAGCAGCTTGAATACAGGGGGCTCCTATAATTCACCCCTCCACTTT. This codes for CASSLNTGGSYNSPLHF.

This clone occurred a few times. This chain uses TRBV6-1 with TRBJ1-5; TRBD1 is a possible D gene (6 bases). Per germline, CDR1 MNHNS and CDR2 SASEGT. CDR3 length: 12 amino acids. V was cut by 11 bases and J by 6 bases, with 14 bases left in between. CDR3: CAVHQGFQPQHF. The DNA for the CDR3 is TGTGCCGTACATCAGGGGTTTCAGCCCCAGCATTTT.

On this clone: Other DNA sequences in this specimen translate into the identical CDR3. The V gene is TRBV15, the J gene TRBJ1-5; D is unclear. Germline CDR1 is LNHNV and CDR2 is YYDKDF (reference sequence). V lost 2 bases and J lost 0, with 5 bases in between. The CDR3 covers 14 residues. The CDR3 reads CATSRRGSNQPQHF. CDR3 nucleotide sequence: TGTGCCACCAGCAGACGGGGTAGCAATCAGCCCCAGCATTTT.

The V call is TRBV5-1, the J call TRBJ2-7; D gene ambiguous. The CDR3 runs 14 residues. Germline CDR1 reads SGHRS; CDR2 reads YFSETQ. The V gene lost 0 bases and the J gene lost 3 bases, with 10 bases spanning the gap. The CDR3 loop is CASSLDQVGYEQYF. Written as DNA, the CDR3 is TGCGCCAGCAGCTTGGACCAGGTCGGCTACGAGCAGTACTTC.

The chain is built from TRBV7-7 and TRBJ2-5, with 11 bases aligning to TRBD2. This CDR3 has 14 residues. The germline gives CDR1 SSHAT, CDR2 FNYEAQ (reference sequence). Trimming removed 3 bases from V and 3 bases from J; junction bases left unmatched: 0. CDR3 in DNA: TGTGCCAGCAGCTTGGGACTAGCGGAAGAGACCCAGTACTTC. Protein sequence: CASSLGLAEETQYF. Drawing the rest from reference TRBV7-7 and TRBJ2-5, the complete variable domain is GAGVSQSPRYKVTKRGQDVTLRCDPISSHATLYWYQQALGQGPEFLTYFNYEAQPDKSGLPSDRFSAERPEGSISTLTIQRTEQRDSAMYRCASSLGLAEETQYFGPGTRLLVL.